Following are 31 T cell receptor beta chains from one sample sequenced in a study of T cell changes during pregnancy in multiple sclerosis. Method: immunoSEQ multiplex PCR; TCRdb's copy keeps in-frame clones and lacks some. The sample has roughly 85,000 clones, 80% to 95% seen once; the top ten hold roughly 2.5%. Material: peripheral blood, obtained in the first trimester of pregnancy. These receptors were collected from a female donor with multiple sclerosis, enrolled in a pregnancy study.

The chain employs TRBV27 and TRBJ1-2, with unresolved D. The V end was cut by 8 bases, the J end by 2 bases, with 12 bases between. This CDR3 has 13 residues. Germline CDR1 is MNHEY and CDR2 is SMNVEV (reference sequence). CDR3 sequence: CASSPEGNYGYTF. The CDR3 bases are TGTGCCAGCTCTCCCGAGGGAAACTATGGCTACACCTTC.

The V gene is TRBV28, the J gene TRBJ1-3; TRBD1 matches at 9 bases. Germline V gene sequence: CDR1 MDHEN, CDR2 SYDVKM. The CDR3 extends over 15 amino acids. Trimming took 6 bases from V and 6 from J; bases not matched to a gene: 9. Written as DNA, the CDR3 is TGTGCCAGCAGCCCTCGGGACAGGGCGGCAAACACCATATATTTT. Amino acids: CASSPRDRAANTIYF.

V gene TRBV5-1 combines with J gene TRBJ2-3; weak D call: TRBD2 (5 bases). The germline V gene has CDR1 SGHRS and CDR2 YFSETQ. The CDR3 is made up of 15 amino acids. V dropped 4 bases and J dropped 0 bases, with 12 bases sitting between them. In nucleotides, the CDR3 is TGCGCCAGCAGCCTGAGCGGAACTAGCACAGATACGCAGTATTTT. This gives the protein CASSLSGTSTDTQYF.

This clone was found a few times. The V call is TRBV16, the J call TRBJ2-1, with a weak D call TRBD2 (6 bases). V was trimmed by 0 bases and J by 5 bases, leaving 14 bases between them. Germline assignment: CDR1 KGHSY and CDR2 FQNENV. This CDR3 region has 16 residues. DNA for the CDR3: TGTGCCAGCAGCCAATCTCGTAGCGGCCTAGACAATGAGCAGTTCTTC. Its protein product is CASSQSRSGLDNEQFF. The full variable domain, rest sourced from reference TRBV16 and TRBJ2-1, is GEEVAQTPKHLVRGEGQKAKLYCAPIKGHSYVFWYQQVLKNEFKFLISFQNENVFDETGMPKERFSAKCLPNSPCSLEIQATKLEDSAVYFCASSQSRSGLDNEQFFGPGTRLTVL.

This rearrangement joins TRBV5-8 to TRBJ2-2; D is possibly TRBD2 (6 bases). V was clipped by 4 bases and J by 4 bases, with 17 bases between them. Germline CDR1 SGHTS, CDR2 YDEGEE. The CDR3 runs 16 residues. DNA for the CDR3: TGTGCCAGCAGCACGGCGGGACTTCAGGGCACCGGGGAGCTGTTTTTT. Its protein is CASSTAGLQGTGELFF.

V gene TRBV5-1 combines with J gene TRBJ1-4; 7 bases map to TRBD1. From germline, CDR1 is SGHRS and CDR2 YFSETQ. CDR3 length equals 13 residues. With V trimmed by 4 bases and J by 7 bases, 4 bases remained unmatched. The chain's CDR3 is CASSGTGAEKLFF. The CDR3 DNA sequence: TGCGCCAGCAGCGGTACAGGGGCTGAAAAACTGTTTTTT.

The genes are TRBV6-5 and TRBJ2-3; the match to TRBD2 covers 9 bases. The germline gives CDR1 MNHEY, CDR2 SVGAGI. This CDR3 spans 15 amino acids. J lost 1 base, V lost 6 bases, and 5 bases had no gene match. CDR3 coding DNA: TGTGCCAGCAGACCGGCGGGGGGGGGCACAGATACGCAGTATTTT. Its translation is CASRPAGGGTDTQYF.

The chain has TRBV7-8 and TRBJ2-1, with 7 positions matching TRBD2. The length of the CDR3 is 15 residues. Germline CDR1 and CDR2: SGHVS and FQNEAQ. The V segment lost 2 bases and the J segment 0 bases; nucleotides outside the gene matches: 1. The CDR3 loop reads CASSLLADSYNEQFF. CDR3 sequence (DNA): TGTGCCAGCAGCTTACTAGCGGACTCCTACAATGAGCAGTTCTTC.

The J gene is TRBJ2-7, the V gene TRBV28; 11 bases line up with TRBD1. The CDR3 has 15 amino acids. Looked up from germline, CDR1 is MDHEN and CDR2 is SYDVKM. V lost 5 bases, J lost 3 bases, and 6 bases stayed unmatched. Here the CDR3 DNA reads TGTGCCAGCAGTCCGCCCGGGACAGGGGGCTACGAGCAGTACTTC. It is translated as CASSPPGTGGYEQYF.

The gene calls are TRBV27 and TRBJ2-4, with D unclear. Germline CDR1 reads MNHEY; CDR2 reads SMNVEV (reference sequence). The CDR3 sequence is 17 residues long. The V and J ends lost 8 bases and 0 bases respectively, with 20 bases between them. The CDR3 loop is CASSPLVEQRAKNIQYF. The DNA of the CDR3 is TGTGCCAGCTCCCCCTTAGTGGAGCAGAGAGCCAAAAACATTCAGTACTTC.

As regards this clone: The identical CDR3 is also encoded by other nucleotide sequences in the sample. V usage is TRBV7-3 and J usage is TRBJ2-2; TRBD2 might be the D (5 bases). Deletions cut 2 bases from V and 4 bases from J, with 5 bases between. In germline, CDR1 is SGHTA, CDR2 FQGTGA. The CDR3 has 13 residues. The CDR3 region has the DNA TGTGCCAGCAGCTTAGAGGGCACCGGGGAGCTGTTTTTT. Translation: CASSLEGTGELFF.

This chain connects TRBV4-2 to TRBJ2-6; 9 bases match TRBD1. CDR1 is LGHNA and CDR2 is YNFKEQ in the germline V gene. CDR3 size: 17 residues. The V and J ends lost 4 bases and 2 bases, in that order; junction bases with no gene match: 6. Here the CDR3 DNA reads TGTGCCAGCAGCCCCCGGGACAGGGATGCTGGGGCCAACGTCCTGACTTTC. Its protein is CASSPRDRDAGANVLTF.

This chain links TRBV10-3 with TRBJ1-2; TRBD1 is a possible D gene (5 bases). The germline gives CDR1 ENHRY, CDR2 SYGVKD. Trimming removed 5 bases at V and 3 bases at J, with 13 bases between. The CDR3 is 14 residues long. In nucleotides, the CDR3 is TGTGCCATCAGTCAGGGCCCCCCGGACTATGGCTACACCTTC. Translation: CAISQGPPDYGYTF.

The gene calls are TRBV14 and TRBJ1-1, with D tentatively TRBD1 (6 bases). CDR1 and CDR2 (germline): SGHDN, FVKESK. V was trimmed by 2 bases and J by 5 bases, leaving 6 bases between them. The CDR3 runs 12 residues. The CDR3 coding sequence is TGTGCCAGCAGCCAACAGGGGACTGAAGCTTTCTTT. Amino acids: CASSQQGTEAFF.

Concerning this clone itself: Additional DNA sequences in this sample encode the identical CDR3. The chain's CDR3 is CAWSPTSVYEQYF. Written as DNA, the CDR3 is TGTGCCTGGAGTCCGACTAGCGTGTACGAGCAGTACTTC. The rearrangement joins TRBV30 to TRBJ2-7; TRBD2 agrees at 8 bases. CDR3 length equals 13 residues. In germline, CDR1 is GTSNPN, CDR2 SVGIG (reference sequence). J lost 4 bases, V lost 2 bases, and 4 bases had no gene match.

V gene TRBV5-1 combines with J gene TRBJ2-5, with D possibly being TRBD2 (6 bases). The CDR3 is 15 residues long. The germline CDR1 and CDR2 sequences are SGHRS and YFSETQ. Deletions cut 2 bases from V and 0 bases from J, with 11 bases between. The CDR3 spells CASSLRGTYQETQYF. In nucleotides, the CDR3 is TGCGCCAGCAGCTTACGGGGGACGTACCAAGAGACCCAGTACTTC.

The J gene is TRBJ1-2, the V gene TRBV19, with 7 bases that match TRBD1. The CDR3 runs 17 residues. CDR1 and CDR2 (germline): LNHDA, SQIVND (reference sequence). V dropped 4 bases and J dropped 1; count of bases not matched to a gene: 12. CDR3 sequence reads: CASSKGPGQMDNYGYTF. The CDR3 bases are TGTGCCAGTAGTAAAGGACCGGGACAGATGGATAACTATGGCTACACCTTC.

J is TRBJ1-1 and V is TRBV18, with 9 bases matching TRBD1. This CDR3 is 15 amino acids long. The germline CDR1 and CDR2 sequences are KGHSH and LQKENI. After removal of 2 bases from V and 1 base from J, the junction contained 2 bases not matched to a gene. The CDR3 nucleotides read TGTGCCAGCTCACCAAGGACAGGGGAGAACACTGAAGCTTTCTTT. It specifies CASSPRTGENTEAFF.

This chain connects TRBV15 to TRBJ2-7; D is ambiguous. Germline V gene data show CDR1 as LNHNV and CDR2 as YYDKDF (reference sequence). The ends were cut back, 0 bases at V and 0 bases at J, with 9 bases in the middle. This CDR3 region has 15 residues. CDR3 amino acids: CATSRDQLYSYEQYF. As DNA, the CDR3 is TGTGCCACCAGCAGAGATCAGTTATACTCCTACGAGCAGTACTTC.

This chain uses TRBV5-1 with TRBJ2-5, with 8 bases matching TRBD2. V trimming: 5 bases; J trimming: 1 base; junction bases outside the gene matches: 7. Germline lookup yields CDR1 SGHRS and CDR2 YFSETQ. This CDR3 region has 15 residues. CDR3 sequence: CASRMSGGFQETQYF. The CDR3 DNA reads TGCGCCAGCAGAATGTCGGGGGGGTTCCAAGAGACCCAGTACTTC.

The rearrangement uses TRBV5-6 and TRBJ1-1; D possibly corresponds to TRBD1 (5 bases). In germline, CDR1 is SGHDT, CDR2 YYEEEE. The germline V and J ends were trimmed by 0 bases and 4 bases, with 10 bases remaining between them. This CDR3 has 14 amino acids. DNA of the CDR3: TGTGCCAGCAGCTTGGTAGGGGATGGCACTGAAGCTTTCTTT. Residues: CASSLVGDGTEAFF.

The gene calls are TRBV5-4 and TRBJ2-3; perhaps TRBD2 as D (5 bases). The V gene's germline CDR1 is SGHNT and CDR2 YYREEE (reference sequence). This CDR3 has 14 amino acids. The V end lost 4 bases, the J end lost 3 bases, and 12 bases lay between the germline ends. For the CDR3, the DNA is TGTGCCAGCAGCACGGTCGGGAAAACAGATACGCAGTATTTT. Protein product: CASSTVGKTDTQYF.

The J gene is TRBJ2-3, the V gene TRBV2; D possibly corresponds to TRBD1 (5 bases). Germline CDR1 is SNHLY and CDR2 is FYNNEI. Trimming took off 6 bases at V and 0 bases at J, with 10 bases between the two ends. This CDR3 contains 14 residues. The CDR3 nucleotides are TGTGCCAGCAGCACCGACAGAAGCACAGATACGCAGTATTTT. It codes for CASSTDRSTDTQYF.

This chain uses TRBV28 with TRBJ1-2; D is possibly TRBD1 (5 bases). The V gene's germline CDR1 is MDHEN and CDR2 SYDVKM. The CDR3 contains 14 residues. Trimming stripped 8 bases from V and 4 bases from J, with 17 bases between. The DNA of the CDR3 is TGTGCCAGCGGGGGGACCCGTTCAGGCTATGGCTACACCTTC. Amino acids: CASGGTRSGYGYTF.

This clone was recorded once. The V call is TRBV2, the J call TRBJ2-5, with 7 positions matching TRBD1. The germline gives CDR1 SNHLY, CDR2 FYNNEI. The CDR3 runs to 13 residues. With V trimmed by 5 bases and J by 3 bases, 3 bases remained unmatched. Here the CDR3 DNA reads TGTGCCAGCAGTTATGACAGGGAAGAGACCCAGTACTTC. Its protein is CASSYDREETQYF. The full variable domain, its missing parts supplied by reference TRBV2 and TRBJ2-5, is EPEVTQTPSHQVTQMGQEVILRCVPISNHLYFYWYRQILGQKVEFLVSFYNNEISEKSEIFDDQFSVERPDGSNFTLKIRSTKLEDSAMYFCASSYDREETQYFGPGTRLLVL.

V is TRBV7-8 and J is TRBJ2-3; 9 bases match TRBD1. This CDR3 region has 15 residues. Germline CDR1 and CDR2: SGHVS and FQNEAQ. V trimming: 2 bases; J trimming: 1 base; junction bases outside the gene matches: 1. Here the CDR3 reads CASSLRTGGTDTQYF. In DNA, the CDR3 is TGTGCCAGCAGCTTACGGACAGGGGGCACAGATACGCAGTATTTT.

The J gene is TRBJ2-6, the V gene TRBV27, with D maybe TRBD2 (6 bases). The ends were cut back, 2 bases at V and 1 base at J, with 6 bases in the middle. Germline lookup yields CDR1 MNHEY and CDR2 SMNVEV (reference sequence). The CDR3 covers 15 residues. The CDR3 nucleotides are TGTGCCAGCAGTTTAGGGGGGTCTGGGGCCAACGTCCTGACTTTC. The encoded protein is CASSLGGSGANVLTF. Full variable domain (remainder filled in from reference TRBV27 and TRBJ2-6): EAQVTQNPRYLITVTGKKLTVTCSQNMNHEYMSWYRQDPGLGLRQIYYSMNVEVTDKGDVPEGYKVSRKEKRNFPLILESPSPNQTSLYFCASSLGGSGANVLTFGAGSRLTVL.

This clone occurred once. V gene TRBV7-6 combines with J gene TRBJ1-1; the D gene is possibly TRBD1 (5 bases). Trimming removed 1 base at V and 0 bases at J, with 9 bases between. The germline V gene encodes CDR1 SGHVS and CDR2 FNYEAQ. The CDR3 extends over 15 amino acids. The DNA for the CDR3 is TGTGCCAGCAGCTTAGGGGCAGGGATGAACACTGAAGCTTTCTTT. Encoded protein: CASSLGAGMNTEAFF.

The chain recombines TRBV15 with TRBJ2-7; possibly TRBD1 for D (7 bases). V lost 5 bases and J lost 1, with 15 bases in between. The V gene's germline CDR1 is LNHNV and CDR2 YYDKDF (reference sequence). The CDR3 has 15 residues. This CDR3 reads CATSVGGTASYEQYF. The DNA of the CDR3 is TGTGCCACCAGCGTGGGCGGGACAGCGTCCTACGAGCAGTACTTC.

The rearrangement joins TRBV6-5 to TRBJ2-7, with D tentatively TRBD2 (5 bases). The germline V gene encodes CDR1 MNHEY and CDR2 SVGAGI. This CDR3 comprises 13 residues. V lost 4 bases to trimming and J lost 5 bases, with 12 bases between them. The CDR3 loop reads CASSSRRLHEQYF. CDR3 in DNA: TGTGCCAGCAGTTCAAGAAGACTACACGAGCAGTACTTC.

The chain combines TRBV19 with TRBJ2-3; 10 bases align to TRBD2. The V gene end was trimmed by 10 bases and the J gene end by 3 bases; junction bases not matched to a gene: 7. CDR1 LNHDA and CDR2 SQIVND come from the germline V gene (reference sequence). This CDR3 has 14 residues. The CDR3 loop reads CAIASGGRTDTQYF. CDR3 in DNA: TGTGCCATCGCTAGCGGGGGAAGGACAGATACGCAGTATTTT.